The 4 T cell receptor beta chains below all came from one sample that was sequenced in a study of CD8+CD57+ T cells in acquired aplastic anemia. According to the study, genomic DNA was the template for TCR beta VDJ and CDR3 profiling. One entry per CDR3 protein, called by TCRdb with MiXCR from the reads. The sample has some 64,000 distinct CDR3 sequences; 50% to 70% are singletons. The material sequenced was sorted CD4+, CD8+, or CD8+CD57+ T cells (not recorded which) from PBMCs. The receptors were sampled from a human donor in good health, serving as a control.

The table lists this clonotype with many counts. The CDR3 is CASSIRTGGAGELFF. CDR3 DNA sequence: TGTGCCAGCAGTATAAGGACAGGGGGGGCCGGGGAGCTGTTTTTT. The V and J genes are TRBV12-3 or TRBV12-4 and TRBJ2-2; TRBD1 matches at 10 bases. V trimming: 5 bases; J trimming: 6 bases; junction bases outside the gene matches: 6. This CDR3 contains 15 residues.

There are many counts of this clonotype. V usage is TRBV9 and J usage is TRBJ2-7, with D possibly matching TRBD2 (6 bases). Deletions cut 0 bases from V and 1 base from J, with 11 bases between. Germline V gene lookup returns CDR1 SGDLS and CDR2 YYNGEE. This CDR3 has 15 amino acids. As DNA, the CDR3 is TGTGCCAGCAGCGTAGGGATAGGGACTTCCTACGAGCAGTACTTC. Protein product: CASSVGIGTSYEQYF.

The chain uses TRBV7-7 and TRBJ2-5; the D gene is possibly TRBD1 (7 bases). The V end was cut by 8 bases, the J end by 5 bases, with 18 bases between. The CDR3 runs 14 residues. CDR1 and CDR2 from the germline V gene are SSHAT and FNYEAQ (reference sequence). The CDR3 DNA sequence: TGTGCCAGCGAGACTAAGACAGGGAGGGAGACCCAGTACTTC. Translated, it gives CASETKTGRETQYF. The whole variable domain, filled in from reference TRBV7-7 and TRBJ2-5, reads GAGVSQSPRYKVTKRGQDVTLRCDPISSHATLYWYQQALGQGPEFLTYFNYEAQPDKSGLPSDRFSAERPEGSISTLTIQRTEQRDSAMYRCASETKTGRETQYFGPGTRLLVL.

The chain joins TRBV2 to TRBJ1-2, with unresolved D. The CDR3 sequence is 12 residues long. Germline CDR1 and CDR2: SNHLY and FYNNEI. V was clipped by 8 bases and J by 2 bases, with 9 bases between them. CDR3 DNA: TGTGCCAGCTCGAACGGAAACTATGGCTACACCTTC. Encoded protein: CASSNGNYGYTF.